These T cell receptor beta chains were read from a single sample in a study of beta chain features in type 1 diabetes. Clones were read by immunoSEQ multiplex PCR, and TCRdb kept only the in-frame ones, dropping some. Among 500,000 to 800,000 clones listed, 9.5% to 15% were seen once. The source material was naive CD4+ T cells from blood. The source of these receptors is a man aged 25-45 years with type 1 diabetes. CDR3s include the opening cysteine and the closing phenylalanine or tryptophan. The order of the fields is V gene, D gene, J gene, clone size, CDR3 DNA, CDR3 protein. The D gene is left open where the match is weak. Size is omitted from some rows. Given values are once, few, many or a class for expanded clones.

V: TRBV29-1; D: TRBD1; J: TRBJ2-2; size: few; DNA: TGCAGCGTTGCCGGGACAGGGAACACCGGGGAGCTGTTTTTT; CDR3: CSVAGTGNTGELFF
V: TRBV11-3; D: -; J: TRBJ1-1; size: -; DNA: TGTGCCAGCGGATACCAAGGGGGCACTGAAGCTTTCTTT; CDR3: CASGYQGGTEAFF
V: TRBV9; D: -; J: TRBJ1-6; size: -; DNA: TGTGCCAGCAGCGTACCGAATTCACCCCTCCACTTT; CDR3: CASSVPNSPLHF
V: TRBV9; D: -; J: TRBJ1-3; size: -; DNA: TGTGCCAGCAGCGTTCCCGGGGGAAACACCATATATTTT; CDR3: CASSVPGGNTIYF
V: TRBV7-2; D: -; J: TRBJ1-5; size: -; DNA: TGTGCCAGCAGCTTGGTTCGGGACGGGAGTCAGCCCCAGCATTTT; CDR3: CASSLVRDGSQPQHF
V: TRBV6-5; D: -; J: TRBJ2-3; size: -; DNA: TGTGCCAGCAGTTATTCCGACCGAGGCACAGATACGCAGTATTTT; CDR3: CASSYSDRGTDTQYF
V: TRBV27; D: TRBD1; J: TRBJ1-6; size: -; DNA: TGTGCCAGCAGTTCTCGGGACAGACTGAGCTCCTATAATTCACCCCTCCACTTT; CDR3: CASSSRDRLSSYNSPLHF
V: TRBV28; D: -; J: TRBJ2-6; size: -; DNA: TGTGCCAGCAGTCCCCAAGGGTTGGCCAACGTCCTGACTTTC; CDR3: CASSPQGLANVLTF
V: TRBV11-1; D: -; J: TRBJ1-4; size: few; DNA: TGTGCCAGCAGCTTCCAAGCGGGACGGCTTGAAGAAAAACTGTTTTTT; CDR3: CASSFQAGRLEEKLFF
V: TRBV19; D: -; J: TRBJ2-2; size: -; DNA: TGTGCCAGTAGTTTGGGCAGTTTGAGCTCCGGGGAGCTGTTTTTT; CDR3: CASSLGSLSSGELFF
V: TRBV11-2; D: -; J: TRBJ2-1; size: few; DNA: TGTGCCAGCAGCTTAGATAGTACGGGGCGCTCCTACAATGAGCAGTTCTTC; CDR3: CASSLDSTGRSYNEQFF
V: TRBV2; D: -; J: TRBJ1-5; size: -; DNA: TGTGCCAGTGGGCAGGGTGCCAATCAGCCCCAGCATTTT; CDR3: CASGQGANQPQHF
V: TRBV14; D: -; J: TRBJ1-6; size: few; DNA: TGTGCCAGCAGCCAAGTCCCACGGGGCGGACGACGTAATTCACCCCTCCACTTT; CDR3: CASSQVPRGGRRNSPLHF
V: TRBV4-3; D: TRBD2; J: TRBJ2-5; size: few; DNA: TGCGCCAGCAGCCCCCTTTTTAGCGGGGGGGCTGGGGCCGAGACCCAGTACTTC; CDR3: CASSPLFSGGAGAETQYF
V: TRBV18; D: -; J: TRBJ2-1; size: -; DNA: TGTGCCAGCTCACCATCACTGACCACCTACAATGAGCAGTTCTTC; CDR3: CASSPSLTTYNEQFF
V: TRBV9; D: -; J: TRBJ2-7; size: few; DNA: TGTGCCAGCAGCCAGGACAGTCCCTACGAGCAGTACTTC; CDR3: CASSQDSPYEQYF